This T cell receptor (beta chain) originates from a study of CD8+ T cells in alopecia areata. This clone is classed as medium-sized (0.01 to 0.1%). As to treatment: oral pan-JAK inhibitor, 5-10 mg twice daily. V shed 5 bases and J shed 0 bases, with 10 bases lying between them. CDR1 and CDR2 from the germline V gene are SGHVS and FQNEAQ. The CDR3 is 14 residues long. cDNA serving as the sequencing template came from extracted, reverse transcribed RNA. Repertoires were generated with immunoSEQ multiplex PCR, while TCRdb's copy carries only in-frame clones and drops some. The sample carries about 64,000 clones, under 60% recorded once.

Sequencing was performed on CD8+ T cells sorted from blood, taken around week 37, from a patient treated with tofacitinib. The receptor was derived from a human donor with alopecia areata. This chain connects TRBV7-8 to TRBJ1-1; D gene unclear. The CDR3: CASSPRSVNTEAFF. The DNA of the CDR3 is TGTGCCAGCAGCCCAAGAAGCGTGAACACTGAAGCTTTCTTT.